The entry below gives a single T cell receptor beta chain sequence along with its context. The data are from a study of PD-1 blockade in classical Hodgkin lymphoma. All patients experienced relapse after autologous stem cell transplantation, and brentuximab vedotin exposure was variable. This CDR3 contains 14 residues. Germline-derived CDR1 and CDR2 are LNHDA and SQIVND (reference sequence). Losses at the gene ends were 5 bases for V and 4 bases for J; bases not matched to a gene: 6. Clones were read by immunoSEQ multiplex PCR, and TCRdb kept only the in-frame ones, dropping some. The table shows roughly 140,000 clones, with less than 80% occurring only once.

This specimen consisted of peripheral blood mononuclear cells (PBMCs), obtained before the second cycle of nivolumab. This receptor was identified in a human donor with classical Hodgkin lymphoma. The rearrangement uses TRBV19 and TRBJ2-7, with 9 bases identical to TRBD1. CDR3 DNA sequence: TGTGCCAGTAGTGTCGGGACAGGGTTGTACGAGCAGTACTTC. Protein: CASSVGTGLYEQYF.